The entry that follows covers one T cell receptor beta chain sequence. These data come from a study of blood T cell repertoires in COVID-19. CDR1 is MNHEY, CDR2 SMNVEV, per germline (reference sequence). There are 16 residues in the CDR3. V lost 5 bases, J lost 2 bases, and 7 bases stayed unmatched. Data came from immunoSEQ multiplex PCR; TCRdb stores just in-frame clones and leaves some out. The sample has about 270,000 clones, 83% seen once. The chain recombines TRBV27 with TRBJ2-5; 11 nucleotides line up with TRBD1. Sequences were obtained from peripheral blood. This TCR was sampled from a man aged 80 or over with acute or convalescent COVID-19. Here the CDR3 reads CASSNWDRGNQETQYF. CDR3 DNA sequence: TGTGCCAGCAGTAATTGGGACAGGGGGAATCAAGAGACCCAGTACTTC.